The 25 T cell receptor beta chains below come from one sample, sequenced in a study of molecular identifiers for immune sequencing clone quantification. TCRdb independently ran MiXCR on the PCR reads; one entry per CDR3 protein. The data hold 20,000 or so distinct CDR3 sequences, with 20% to 25% observed a single time. The sample was naive CD8+ T cells from blood, with Jurkat cell RNA spiked in. Subset noted: FACS-sorted CD8+CD4-CCR7+CD45RA+ naive T cells. These receptors were collected from a human donor in good health. Some libraries in this study had Jurkat cell RNA spiked in.

Many counts were recorded for this clonotype. The CDR3, as DNA: TGTGCCAGCAGGGGAATTGTCCATGAGCAGTTCTTC. This codes for CASRGIVHEQFF. The V and J genes are TRBV7-8 and TRBJ2-1; no clear D. The CDR3 is 12 residues long. Per the germline V gene, CDR1 is SGHVS and CDR2 is FQNEAQ. Trimming took off 6 bases at V and 8 bases at J, with 11 bases between the two ends.

This clonotype was found many times. V usage is TRBV12-3 or TRBV12-4 and J usage is TRBJ2-1; 8 bases align to TRBD1. The trim removed 6 bases at V and 9 bases at J, leaving 13 bases unmatched. This CDR3 contains 15 residues. Here the CDR3 reads CASRRDRGVSGEQFF. CDR3 DNA: TGTGCCAGCAGAAGAGACAGGGGCGTATCCGGTGAGCAGTTCTTC.

This clonotype has a handful of counts. J is TRBJ2-2 and V is TRBV6-6; 7 bases fit TRBD1. Germline trimming cut 2 bases from V and 6 bases from J; bases unmatched to any gene: 3. This CDR3 is built from 14 residues. Germline CDR1 and CDR2: MNHNY and SVGAGI (reference sequence). CDR3 residues: CASSYTDRAGELFF. CDR3 DNA: TGTGCCAGCAGTTACACAGACAGGGCCGGGGAGCTGTTTTTT.

CDR3 bases: TGTGCCAGCAGCTTAGCCCGGGGGTATGAGCAGTTCTTC. Protein: CASSLARGYEQFF. The chain is built from TRBV7-2 and TRBJ2-1; tentatively, D is TRBD2 (6 bases). Germline V CDR1 and CDR2: SGHTA, FQGNSA. The CDR3 covers 13 residues. Trimming left V 0 bases short and J 8 bases short, with 8 bases between.

Sample share makes this clonotype medium-sized. The chain uses TRBV9 and TRBJ2-3; no definite D call. The length of the CDR3 is 14 residues. In germline, CDR1 is SGDLS, CDR2 YYNGEE. V dropped 3 bases and J dropped 2 bases, with 10 bases sitting between them. The CDR3 sequence: CASSEIADTDTQYF. CDR3 nucleotides: TGTGCCAGCAGCGAGATAGCAGACACAGATACGCAGTATTTT.

In this sample, this clonotype turned up many times. V is TRBV27 and J is TRBJ2-7, with 7 bases matching TRBD1. The germline gives CDR1 MNHEY, CDR2 SMNVEV (reference sequence). The CDR3 loop spans 14 amino acids. With V trimmed by 6 bases and J by 3 bases, 8 bases remained unmatched. CDR3: CASRGQPLDYEQYF. As DNA, the CDR3 is TGTGCCAGCAGGGGACAGCCGTTGGACTACGAGCAGTACTTC.

This clonotype has ten or more counts. The J gene is TRBJ2-7, the V gene TRBV29-1, with TRBD1 matching 7 bases. Unmatched junction bases numbered 6, after V lost 4 bases and J lost 3 bases. CDR1 and CDR2 (germline): SQVTM, ANQGSEA. The CDR3 totals 13 residues. CDR3 in amino acids: CSVVTGNLYEQYF. The CDR3 DNA is TGCAGCGTTGTGACAGGGAACCTCTACGAGCAGTACTTC.

At least ten counts were recorded for this clonotype. V and J are TRBV12-3 or TRBV12-4 and TRBJ2-1; unclear D gene. The germline V and J ends were trimmed by 4 bases and 10 bases, with 11 bases remaining between them. The CDR3 spans 12 residues. Here the CDR3 DNA reads TGTGCCAGCAGTTCAGCGAGTTTCGAGCAGTTCTTC. Translated, it gives CASSSASFEQFF.

Within the sample, this clonotype is medium-sized. V and J are TRBV7-2 and TRBJ1-2, with 10 bases that match TRBD1. The germline gives CDR1 SGHTA, CDR2 FQGNSA. This CDR3 region has 18 residues. Trimming removed 1 base from V and 3 bases from J; junction bases left unmatched: 11. The CDR3 DNA reads TGTGCCAGCAGCTTAGTCCCGGACAGGGGGGCTTACGACTATGGCTACACCTTC. Translation gives CASSLVPDRGAYDYGYTF.

The chain recombines TRBV11-2 with TRBJ2-2, with unresolved D. This CDR3 comprises 12 residues. The V gene lost 8 bases and the J gene lost 4 bases, with 8 bases spanning the gap. The germline V gene encodes CDR1 SGHAT and CDR2 FQNNGV. The CDR3 DNA sequence: TGTGCCAGCCAAAGAGGCACCGGGGAGCTGTTTTTT. Amino acids: CASQRGTGELFF.

Concerning this clonotype itself: Lacking the conserved final phenylalanine or tryptophan, this CDR3 likely reflects a read error. The V call is TRBV11-2, the J call TRBJ2-3; either TRBD1 or TRBD2 may supply D (6 bases each). Germline CDR1 is SGHAT and CDR2 is FQNNGV. The CDR3 consists of 15 residues. Between the trimmed V and J ends, which lost 1 base and 6 bases, there was a span of 14 bases. CDR3 nucleotides: TGTGCCAGCAGCTTAGTCTTCCAGGGGAGGGATACGCAGTATTCT. Translating gives CASSLVFQGRDTQYS.

This clonotype was detected many times. The rearrangement links TRBV28 to TRBJ2-3; 7 bases are a match to TRBD1. The J segment lost 4 bases and the V segment lost 3 bases, leaving 4 bases of the junction unmatched. The germline CDR1 and CDR2 sequences are MDHEN and SYDVKM. The CDR3 is 14 amino acids. The CDR3 sequence is CASSFGRGSDTQYF. In DNA form, the CDR3 reads TGTGCCAGCAGTTTCGGCAGGGGGTCAGATACGCAGTATTTT.

This clonotype was found a few times. The genes are TRBV10-2 and TRBJ2-1; TRBD2 aligns across 7 bases. This CDR3 spans 15 amino acids. Trimming removed 10 bases from V and 0 bases from J; junction bases left unmatched: 9. Germline V gene lookup returns CDR1 WSHSY and CDR2 SAAADI. The CDR3 reads CATWPGLYSYNEQFF. The CDR3 coding sequence is TGCGCCACGTGGCCGGGACTATACTCCTACAATGAGCAGTTCTTC.

This clonotype was recorded a few times. The J gene is TRBJ2-1, the V gene TRBV29-1; a possible D gene is TRBD1 (7 bases). The CDR3 consists of 12 residues. Germline V gives CDR1 SQVTM, CDR2 ANQGSEA. The V gene lost 5 bases and the J gene lost 10 bases, with 15 bases spanning the gap. CDR3 bases: TGCAGCGTTTCGGAGGGGGACAGCGAGCAGTTCTTC. Translating gives CSVSEGDSEQFF.

This clonotype came up many times. This sequence joins TRBV2 and TRBJ2-3; no reliable D call. The CDR3 spans 12 residues. The V end was cut by 4 bases, the J end by 4 bases, with 6 bases between. Germline values: CDR1 SNHLY, CDR2 FYNNEI. The CDR3 DNA is TGTGCCAGCAGTGCGGGCCCAGATACGCAGTATTTT. Translating gives CASSAGPDTQYF. Full variable domain (outside the CDR3, taken from reference TRBV2 and TRBJ2-3): EPEVTQTPSHQVTQMGQEVILRCVPISNHLYFYWYRQILGQKVEFLVSFYNNEISEKSEIFDDQFSVERPDGSNFTLKIRSTKLEDSAMYFCASSAGPDTQYFGPGTRLTVL.

This clonotype appeared a few times. A junction boundary mismatches the germline segment, possibly from a read error. The DNA for the CDR3 is TGCAGCCTTGGACTAGCGGGAGATCGAATCGTCACAGATACGCAGTACTTT. Amino acid sequence: CSLGLAGDRIVTDTQYF. The chain carries TRBV29-1 and TRBJ2-3, with 13 bases identical to TRBD2. Germline lookup yields CDR1 SQVTM and CDR2 ANQGSEA. The CDR3 runs 17 residues.

The CDR3 DNA is TGTGCCAGTAGTATAGCCGGACAGACTGAAGCTTTCTTT. Translation gives CASSIAGQTEAFF. V usage is TRBV19 and J usage is TRBJ1-1, with a weak D call TRBD1 (6 bases). With 1 base removed from V and 5 bases from J, the gap between germline ends came to 8 bases. Per the germline V gene, CDR1 is LNHDA and CDR2 is SQIVND (reference sequence). This CDR3 is built from 13 residues.

This clonotype is medium-sized (0.01 to 0.1%). The V and J genes are TRBV7-3 and TRBJ2-7; tentatively, D is TRBD1 or TRBD2 (5 bases each). The CDR3 totals 12 residues. Germline loops: CDR1 SGHTA, CDR2 FQGTGA. V shed 11 bases and J shed 0 bases, with 11 bases lying between them. The DNA for the CDR3 is TGTGCCGGGACGGGGAGCTCCTACGAGCAGTACTTC. This translates into CAGTGSSYEQYF.

This clonotype has only a few counts. This chain links TRBV19 with TRBJ2-1; no definite D call. Trimming took 1 base from V and 0 from J, leaving 10 bases between them. The CDR3 is made up of 16 amino acids. Germline V lookup: CDR1 LNHDA, CDR2 SQIVND (reference sequence). CDR3: CASSIGSPPSYNEQFF. The DNA for the CDR3 is TGTGCCAGTAGTATAGGTAGTCCCCCCTCCTACAATGAGCAGTTCTTC.

This clonotype was seen at least ten times. V is TRBV11-2 and J is TRBJ2-5; D gene unclear. In germline, CDR1 is SGHAT, CDR2 FQNNGV. The CDR3 consists of 12 residues. Trimming removed 4 bases at V and 1 base at J, with 4 bases between. CDR3 bases: TGTGCCAGCAGCTCCTCCCAAGAGACCCAGTACTTC. Residues: CASSSSQETQYF. The full variable domain, rest sourced from reference TRBV11-2 and TRBJ2-5, is EAGVAQSPRYKIIEKRQSVAFWCNPISGHATLYWYQQILGQGPKLLIQFQNNGVVDDSQLPKDRFSAERLKGVDSTLKIQPAKLEDSAVYLCASSSSQETQYFGPGTRLLVL.

This clonotype has only a few counts. One junction end disagrees with the germline gene, perhaps due to a read error. This chain uses TRBV29-1 with TRBJ2-6, with D perhaps matching TRBD2 (5 bases). Germline V gives CDR1 SQVTM, CDR2 ANQGSEA. The CDR3 is 16 residues long. CDR3 sequence (DNA): TGCAGCGTTCGGTCCGCGCCGGGGTCTGGTGCCAACGTCCTGACTTTC. This translates into CSVRSAPGSGANVLTF.

This clonotype has at least ten counts. V and J are TRBV20-1 and TRBJ2-1, with D perhaps TRBD1 (5 bases). Looked up from germline, CDR1 is DFQATT and CDR2 is SNEGSKA (reference sequence). CDR3 length: 15 residues. The V and J ends lost 4 bases and 6 bases respectively, with 19 bases between them. CDR3 DNA: TGCAGTGCTAACAAGCGAGACAAGGGGTTCAATGAGCAGTTCTTC. Translation gives CSANKRDKGFNEQFF.

Many counts were recorded for this clonotype. This rearrangement joins TRBV3-1 to TRBJ2-1; 10 nucleotides agree with TRBD2. The germline V gene has CDR1 LGHDT and CDR2 YNNKEL (reference sequence). The junction had 4 bases not matched to a gene; V was cut back by 2 bases and J by 6 bases. The CDR3 totals 15 residues. The CDR3 loop reads CASSQSLAGANEQFF. The CDR3, as DNA: TGTGCCAGCAGCCAAAGCCTAGCGGGAGCCAATGAGCAGTTCTTC.

This clonotype is classed as medium-sized (0.01 to 0.1%). The rearrangement joins TRBV20-1 to TRBJ2-7; 8 bases are a match to TRBD2. There are 11 residues in the CDR3. CDR1 and CDR2 (germline): DFQATT, SNEGSKA (reference sequence). The V gene end was trimmed by 3 bases and the J gene end by 6 bases; junction bases not matched to a gene: 1. The CDR3 region has the DNA TGCAGTGCTAGTACTAGCGGCGAGCAGTACTTC. Residues: CSASTSGEQYF.

This clonotype was detected a few times. This chain connects TRBV13 to TRBJ2-7; 7 bases align to TRBD2. The CDR3 has 14 amino acids. The germline V gene encodes CDR1 PRHDT and CDR2 FYEKMQ (reference sequence). With 1 base clipped from V and 2 bases from J, the junction kept 2 bases outside the gene matches. DNA of the CDR3: TGTGCCAGCAGCTTAGCCCGGGGGGCCTACGAGCAGTACTTC. It translates to CASSLARGAYEQYF. Supplemented by reference TRBV13 and TRBJ2-7, the full variable domain reads AAGVIQSPRHLIKEKRETATLKCYPIPRHDTVYWYQQGPGQDPQFLISFYEKMQSDKGSIPDRFSAQQFSDYHSELNMSSLELGDSALYFCASSLARGAYEQYFGPGTRLTVT.